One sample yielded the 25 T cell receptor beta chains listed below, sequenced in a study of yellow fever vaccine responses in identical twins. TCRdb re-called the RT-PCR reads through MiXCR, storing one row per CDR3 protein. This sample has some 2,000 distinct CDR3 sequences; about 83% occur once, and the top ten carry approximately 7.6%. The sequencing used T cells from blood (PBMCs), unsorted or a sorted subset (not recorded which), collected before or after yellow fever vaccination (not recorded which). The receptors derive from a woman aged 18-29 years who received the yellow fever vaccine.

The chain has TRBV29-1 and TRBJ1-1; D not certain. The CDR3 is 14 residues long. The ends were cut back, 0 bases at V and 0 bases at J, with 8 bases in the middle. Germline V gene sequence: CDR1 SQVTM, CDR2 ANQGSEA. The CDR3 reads CSVEDLGVNTEAFF. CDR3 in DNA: TGCAGCGTTGAAGATCTTGGGGTGAACACTGAAGCTTTCTTT.

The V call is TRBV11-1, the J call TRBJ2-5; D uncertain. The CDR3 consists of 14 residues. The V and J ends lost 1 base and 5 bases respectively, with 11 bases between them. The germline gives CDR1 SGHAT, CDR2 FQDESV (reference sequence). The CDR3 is CASSLGTATETQYF. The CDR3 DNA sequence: TGTGCCAGCAGCTTAGGTACAGCTACCGAGACCCAGTACTTC. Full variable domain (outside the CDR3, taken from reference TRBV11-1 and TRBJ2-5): EAEVAQSPRYKITEKSQAVAFWCDPISGHATLYWYRQILGQGPELLVQFQDESVVDDSQLPKDRFSAERLKGVDSTLKIQPAELGDSAMYLCASSLGTATETQYFGPGTRLLVL.

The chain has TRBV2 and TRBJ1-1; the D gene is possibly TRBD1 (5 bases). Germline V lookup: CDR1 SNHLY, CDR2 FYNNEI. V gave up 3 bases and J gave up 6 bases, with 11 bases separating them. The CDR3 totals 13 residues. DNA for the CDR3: TGTGCCAGCAGTGAGGGGGACCGCGCTGAAGCTTTCTTT. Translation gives CASSEGDRAEAFF.

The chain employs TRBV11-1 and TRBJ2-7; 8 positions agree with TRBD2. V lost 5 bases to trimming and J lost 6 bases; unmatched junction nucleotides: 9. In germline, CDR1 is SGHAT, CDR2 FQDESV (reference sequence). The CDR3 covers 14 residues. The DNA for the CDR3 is TGTGCCAGCAGCGTCGGGACTAGTCCCCTCGAGCAGTACTTC. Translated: CASSVGTSPLEQYF.

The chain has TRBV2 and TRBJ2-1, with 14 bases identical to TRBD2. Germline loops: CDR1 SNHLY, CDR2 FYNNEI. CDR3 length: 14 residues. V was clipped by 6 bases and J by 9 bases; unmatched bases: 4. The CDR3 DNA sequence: TGTGCCAGCAGAGGGACTAGCGGGAGCGTTGAGCAGTTCTTC. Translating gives CASRGTSGSVEQFF.

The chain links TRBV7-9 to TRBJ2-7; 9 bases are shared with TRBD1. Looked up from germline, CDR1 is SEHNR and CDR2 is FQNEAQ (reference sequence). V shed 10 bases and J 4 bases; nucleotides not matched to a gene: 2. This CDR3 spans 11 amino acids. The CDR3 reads CATDRGYEQYF. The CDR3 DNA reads TGTGCCACCGACAGGGGGTACGAGCAGTACTTC.

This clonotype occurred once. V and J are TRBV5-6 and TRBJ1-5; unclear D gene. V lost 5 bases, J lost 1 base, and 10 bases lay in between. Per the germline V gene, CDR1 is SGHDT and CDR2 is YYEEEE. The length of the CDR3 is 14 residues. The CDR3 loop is CASSWAGSNQPQHF. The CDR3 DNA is TGTGCCAGCAGTTGGGCCGGAAGCAATCAGCCCCAGCATTTT.

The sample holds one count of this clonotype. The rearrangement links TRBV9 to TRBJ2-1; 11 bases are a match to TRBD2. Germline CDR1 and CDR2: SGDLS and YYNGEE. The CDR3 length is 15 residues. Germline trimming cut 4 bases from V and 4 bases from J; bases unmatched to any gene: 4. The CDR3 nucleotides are TGTGCCAGCAGCCCGGGACTAGCGGTGTACAATGAGCAGTTCTTC. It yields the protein CASSPGLAVYNEQFF.

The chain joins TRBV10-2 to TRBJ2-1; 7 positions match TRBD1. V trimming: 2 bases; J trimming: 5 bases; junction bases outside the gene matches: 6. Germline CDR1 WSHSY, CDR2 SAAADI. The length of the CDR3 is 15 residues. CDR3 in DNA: TGCGCCAGCAGTGAGCGAGGGGGCGCGGACAATGAGCAGTTCTTC. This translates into CASSERGGADNEQFF.

The CDR3 protein is CASSEGQGYGYTF. The CDR3 DNA follows: TGTGCCAGCAGCGAGGGACAGGGATATGGCTACACCTTC. V and J are TRBV7-9 and TRBJ1-2, with 9 bases fitting TRBD1. Germline assignment: CDR1 SEHNR and CDR2 FQNEAQ (reference sequence). J lost 5 bases, V lost 5 bases, and 3 bases had no gene match. This CDR3 has 13 residues. The full variable domain, in which reference TRBV7-9 and TRBJ1-2 provide the parts outside the CDR3, is DTGVSQNPRHKITKRGQNVTFRCDPISEHNRLYWYRQTLGQGPEFLTYFQNEAQLEKSRLLSDRFSAERPKGSFSTLEIQRTEQGDSAMYLCASSEGQGYGYTFGSGTRLTVV.

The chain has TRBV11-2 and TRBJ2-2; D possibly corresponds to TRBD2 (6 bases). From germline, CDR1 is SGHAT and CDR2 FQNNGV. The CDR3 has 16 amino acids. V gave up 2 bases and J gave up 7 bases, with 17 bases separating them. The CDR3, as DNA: TGTGCCAGCAGCTTACCACGGAAGGTCGGGGGCGGGGAGCTGTTTTTT. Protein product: CASSLPRKVGGGELFF.

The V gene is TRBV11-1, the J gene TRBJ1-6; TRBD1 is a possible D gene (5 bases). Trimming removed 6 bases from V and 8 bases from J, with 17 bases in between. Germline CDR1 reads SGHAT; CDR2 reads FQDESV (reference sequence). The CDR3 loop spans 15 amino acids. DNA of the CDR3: TGTGCCAGCAGGGCACCGGGACTGGGGGATTCACCCCTCCACTTT. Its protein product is CASRAPGLGDSPLHF. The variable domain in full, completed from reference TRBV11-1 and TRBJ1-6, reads EAEVAQSPRYKITEKSQAVAFWCDPISGHATLYWYRQILGQGPELLVQFQDESVVDDSQLPKDRFSAERLKGVDSTLKIQPAELGDSAMYLCASRAPGLGDSPLHFGNGTRLTVT.

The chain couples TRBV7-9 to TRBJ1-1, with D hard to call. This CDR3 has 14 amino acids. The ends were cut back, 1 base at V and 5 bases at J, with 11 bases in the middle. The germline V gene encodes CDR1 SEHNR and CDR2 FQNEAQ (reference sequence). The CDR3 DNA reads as TGTGCCAGCAGCTTAGGTCCTGCGCAGACTGAAGCTTTCTTT. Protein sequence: CASSLGPAQTEAFF.

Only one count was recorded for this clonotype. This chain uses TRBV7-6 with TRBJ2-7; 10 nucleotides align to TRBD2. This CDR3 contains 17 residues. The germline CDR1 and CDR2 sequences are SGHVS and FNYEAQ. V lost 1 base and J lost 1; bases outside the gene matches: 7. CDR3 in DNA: TGTGCCAGCAGCTTAGTAGGCGCACTAGCGGGATCCTACGAGCAGTACTTC. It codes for CASSLVGALAGSYEQYF. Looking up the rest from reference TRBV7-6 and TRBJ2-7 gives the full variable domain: GAGVSQSPRYKVTKRGQDVALRCDPISGHVSLYWYRQALGQGPEFLTYFNYEAQQDKSGLPNDRFSAERPEGSISTLTIQRTEQRDSAMYRCASSLVGALAGSYEQYFGPGTRLTVT.

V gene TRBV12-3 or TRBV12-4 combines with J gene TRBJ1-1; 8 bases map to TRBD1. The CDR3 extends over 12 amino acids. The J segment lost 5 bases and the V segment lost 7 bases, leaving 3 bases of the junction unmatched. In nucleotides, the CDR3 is TGTGCCAGCACTACAGGGGGAACTGAAGCTTTCTTT. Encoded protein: CASTTGGTEAFF.

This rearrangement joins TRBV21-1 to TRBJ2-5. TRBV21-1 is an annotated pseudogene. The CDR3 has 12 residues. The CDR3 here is CASSKRQETQYF. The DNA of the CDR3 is TGTGCCAGCAGCAAGCGGCAAGAGACCCAGTACTTC.

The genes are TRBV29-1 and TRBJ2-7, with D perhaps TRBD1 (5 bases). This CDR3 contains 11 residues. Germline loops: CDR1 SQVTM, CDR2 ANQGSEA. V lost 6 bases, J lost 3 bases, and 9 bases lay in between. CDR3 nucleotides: TGCAGCGTCGACGACAGCTACGAGCAGTACTTC. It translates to CSVDDSYEQYF.

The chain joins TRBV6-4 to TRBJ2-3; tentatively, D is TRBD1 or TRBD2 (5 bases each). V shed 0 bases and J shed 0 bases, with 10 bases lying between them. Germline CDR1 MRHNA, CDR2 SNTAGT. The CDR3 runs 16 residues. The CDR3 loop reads CASSDSAGASTDTQYF. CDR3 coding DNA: TGTGCCAGCAGTGACTCGGCCGGGGCCAGCACAGATACGCAGTATTTT.

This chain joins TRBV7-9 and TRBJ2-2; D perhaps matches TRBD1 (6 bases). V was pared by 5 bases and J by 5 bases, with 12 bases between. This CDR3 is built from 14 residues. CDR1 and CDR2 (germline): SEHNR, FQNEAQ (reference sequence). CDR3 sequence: CASSPPQGTGELFF. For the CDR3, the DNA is TGTGCCAGCAGCCCCCCCCAGGGGACCGGGGAGCTGTTTTTT.

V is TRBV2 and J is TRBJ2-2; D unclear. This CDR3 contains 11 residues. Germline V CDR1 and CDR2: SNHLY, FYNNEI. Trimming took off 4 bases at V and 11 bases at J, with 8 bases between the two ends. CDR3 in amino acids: CASSVSYELFF. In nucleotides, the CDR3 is TGTGCCAGCAGTGTCTCCTATGAGCTGTTTTTT.

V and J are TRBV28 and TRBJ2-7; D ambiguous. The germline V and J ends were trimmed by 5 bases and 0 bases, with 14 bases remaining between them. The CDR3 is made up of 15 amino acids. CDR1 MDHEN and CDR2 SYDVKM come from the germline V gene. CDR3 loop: CASSPDPLSSYEQYV. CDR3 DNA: TGTGCCAGCAGTCCGGATCCCCTAAGCTCCTACGAGCAGTACGTC.

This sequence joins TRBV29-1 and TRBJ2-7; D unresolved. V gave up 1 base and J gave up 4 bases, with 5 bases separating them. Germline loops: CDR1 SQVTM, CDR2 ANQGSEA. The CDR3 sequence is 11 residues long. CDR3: CSVEVDYEQYF. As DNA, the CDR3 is TGCAGCGTTGAAGTGGATTACGAGCAGTACTTC.

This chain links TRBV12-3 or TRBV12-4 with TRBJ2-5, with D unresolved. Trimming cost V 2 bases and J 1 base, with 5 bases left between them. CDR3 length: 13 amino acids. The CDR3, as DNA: TGTGCCAGCAGTTTAACCACCCAAGAGACCCAGTACTTC. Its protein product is CASSLTTQETQYF.

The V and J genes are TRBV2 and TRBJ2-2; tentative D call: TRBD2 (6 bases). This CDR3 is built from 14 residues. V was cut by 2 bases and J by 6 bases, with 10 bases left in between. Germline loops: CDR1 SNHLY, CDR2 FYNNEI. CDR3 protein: CASSELAFPGELFF. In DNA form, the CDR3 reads TGTGCCAGCAGTGAACTAGCGTTCCCCGGGGAGCTGTTTTTT.

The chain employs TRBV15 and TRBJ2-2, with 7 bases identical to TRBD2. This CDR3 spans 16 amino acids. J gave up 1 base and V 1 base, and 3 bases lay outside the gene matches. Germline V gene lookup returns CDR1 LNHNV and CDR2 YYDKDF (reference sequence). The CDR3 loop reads CATSRGAGLNTGELFF. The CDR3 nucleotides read TGTGCCACCAGCAGAGGAGCGGGGTTGAACACCGGGGAGCTGTTTTTT. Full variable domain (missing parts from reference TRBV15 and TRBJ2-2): DAMVIQNPRYQVTQFGKPVTLSCSQTLNHNVMYWYQQKSSQAPKLLFHYYDKDFNNEADTPDNFQSRRPNTSFCFLDIRSPGLGDTAMYLCATSRGAGLNTGELFFGEGSRLTVL.